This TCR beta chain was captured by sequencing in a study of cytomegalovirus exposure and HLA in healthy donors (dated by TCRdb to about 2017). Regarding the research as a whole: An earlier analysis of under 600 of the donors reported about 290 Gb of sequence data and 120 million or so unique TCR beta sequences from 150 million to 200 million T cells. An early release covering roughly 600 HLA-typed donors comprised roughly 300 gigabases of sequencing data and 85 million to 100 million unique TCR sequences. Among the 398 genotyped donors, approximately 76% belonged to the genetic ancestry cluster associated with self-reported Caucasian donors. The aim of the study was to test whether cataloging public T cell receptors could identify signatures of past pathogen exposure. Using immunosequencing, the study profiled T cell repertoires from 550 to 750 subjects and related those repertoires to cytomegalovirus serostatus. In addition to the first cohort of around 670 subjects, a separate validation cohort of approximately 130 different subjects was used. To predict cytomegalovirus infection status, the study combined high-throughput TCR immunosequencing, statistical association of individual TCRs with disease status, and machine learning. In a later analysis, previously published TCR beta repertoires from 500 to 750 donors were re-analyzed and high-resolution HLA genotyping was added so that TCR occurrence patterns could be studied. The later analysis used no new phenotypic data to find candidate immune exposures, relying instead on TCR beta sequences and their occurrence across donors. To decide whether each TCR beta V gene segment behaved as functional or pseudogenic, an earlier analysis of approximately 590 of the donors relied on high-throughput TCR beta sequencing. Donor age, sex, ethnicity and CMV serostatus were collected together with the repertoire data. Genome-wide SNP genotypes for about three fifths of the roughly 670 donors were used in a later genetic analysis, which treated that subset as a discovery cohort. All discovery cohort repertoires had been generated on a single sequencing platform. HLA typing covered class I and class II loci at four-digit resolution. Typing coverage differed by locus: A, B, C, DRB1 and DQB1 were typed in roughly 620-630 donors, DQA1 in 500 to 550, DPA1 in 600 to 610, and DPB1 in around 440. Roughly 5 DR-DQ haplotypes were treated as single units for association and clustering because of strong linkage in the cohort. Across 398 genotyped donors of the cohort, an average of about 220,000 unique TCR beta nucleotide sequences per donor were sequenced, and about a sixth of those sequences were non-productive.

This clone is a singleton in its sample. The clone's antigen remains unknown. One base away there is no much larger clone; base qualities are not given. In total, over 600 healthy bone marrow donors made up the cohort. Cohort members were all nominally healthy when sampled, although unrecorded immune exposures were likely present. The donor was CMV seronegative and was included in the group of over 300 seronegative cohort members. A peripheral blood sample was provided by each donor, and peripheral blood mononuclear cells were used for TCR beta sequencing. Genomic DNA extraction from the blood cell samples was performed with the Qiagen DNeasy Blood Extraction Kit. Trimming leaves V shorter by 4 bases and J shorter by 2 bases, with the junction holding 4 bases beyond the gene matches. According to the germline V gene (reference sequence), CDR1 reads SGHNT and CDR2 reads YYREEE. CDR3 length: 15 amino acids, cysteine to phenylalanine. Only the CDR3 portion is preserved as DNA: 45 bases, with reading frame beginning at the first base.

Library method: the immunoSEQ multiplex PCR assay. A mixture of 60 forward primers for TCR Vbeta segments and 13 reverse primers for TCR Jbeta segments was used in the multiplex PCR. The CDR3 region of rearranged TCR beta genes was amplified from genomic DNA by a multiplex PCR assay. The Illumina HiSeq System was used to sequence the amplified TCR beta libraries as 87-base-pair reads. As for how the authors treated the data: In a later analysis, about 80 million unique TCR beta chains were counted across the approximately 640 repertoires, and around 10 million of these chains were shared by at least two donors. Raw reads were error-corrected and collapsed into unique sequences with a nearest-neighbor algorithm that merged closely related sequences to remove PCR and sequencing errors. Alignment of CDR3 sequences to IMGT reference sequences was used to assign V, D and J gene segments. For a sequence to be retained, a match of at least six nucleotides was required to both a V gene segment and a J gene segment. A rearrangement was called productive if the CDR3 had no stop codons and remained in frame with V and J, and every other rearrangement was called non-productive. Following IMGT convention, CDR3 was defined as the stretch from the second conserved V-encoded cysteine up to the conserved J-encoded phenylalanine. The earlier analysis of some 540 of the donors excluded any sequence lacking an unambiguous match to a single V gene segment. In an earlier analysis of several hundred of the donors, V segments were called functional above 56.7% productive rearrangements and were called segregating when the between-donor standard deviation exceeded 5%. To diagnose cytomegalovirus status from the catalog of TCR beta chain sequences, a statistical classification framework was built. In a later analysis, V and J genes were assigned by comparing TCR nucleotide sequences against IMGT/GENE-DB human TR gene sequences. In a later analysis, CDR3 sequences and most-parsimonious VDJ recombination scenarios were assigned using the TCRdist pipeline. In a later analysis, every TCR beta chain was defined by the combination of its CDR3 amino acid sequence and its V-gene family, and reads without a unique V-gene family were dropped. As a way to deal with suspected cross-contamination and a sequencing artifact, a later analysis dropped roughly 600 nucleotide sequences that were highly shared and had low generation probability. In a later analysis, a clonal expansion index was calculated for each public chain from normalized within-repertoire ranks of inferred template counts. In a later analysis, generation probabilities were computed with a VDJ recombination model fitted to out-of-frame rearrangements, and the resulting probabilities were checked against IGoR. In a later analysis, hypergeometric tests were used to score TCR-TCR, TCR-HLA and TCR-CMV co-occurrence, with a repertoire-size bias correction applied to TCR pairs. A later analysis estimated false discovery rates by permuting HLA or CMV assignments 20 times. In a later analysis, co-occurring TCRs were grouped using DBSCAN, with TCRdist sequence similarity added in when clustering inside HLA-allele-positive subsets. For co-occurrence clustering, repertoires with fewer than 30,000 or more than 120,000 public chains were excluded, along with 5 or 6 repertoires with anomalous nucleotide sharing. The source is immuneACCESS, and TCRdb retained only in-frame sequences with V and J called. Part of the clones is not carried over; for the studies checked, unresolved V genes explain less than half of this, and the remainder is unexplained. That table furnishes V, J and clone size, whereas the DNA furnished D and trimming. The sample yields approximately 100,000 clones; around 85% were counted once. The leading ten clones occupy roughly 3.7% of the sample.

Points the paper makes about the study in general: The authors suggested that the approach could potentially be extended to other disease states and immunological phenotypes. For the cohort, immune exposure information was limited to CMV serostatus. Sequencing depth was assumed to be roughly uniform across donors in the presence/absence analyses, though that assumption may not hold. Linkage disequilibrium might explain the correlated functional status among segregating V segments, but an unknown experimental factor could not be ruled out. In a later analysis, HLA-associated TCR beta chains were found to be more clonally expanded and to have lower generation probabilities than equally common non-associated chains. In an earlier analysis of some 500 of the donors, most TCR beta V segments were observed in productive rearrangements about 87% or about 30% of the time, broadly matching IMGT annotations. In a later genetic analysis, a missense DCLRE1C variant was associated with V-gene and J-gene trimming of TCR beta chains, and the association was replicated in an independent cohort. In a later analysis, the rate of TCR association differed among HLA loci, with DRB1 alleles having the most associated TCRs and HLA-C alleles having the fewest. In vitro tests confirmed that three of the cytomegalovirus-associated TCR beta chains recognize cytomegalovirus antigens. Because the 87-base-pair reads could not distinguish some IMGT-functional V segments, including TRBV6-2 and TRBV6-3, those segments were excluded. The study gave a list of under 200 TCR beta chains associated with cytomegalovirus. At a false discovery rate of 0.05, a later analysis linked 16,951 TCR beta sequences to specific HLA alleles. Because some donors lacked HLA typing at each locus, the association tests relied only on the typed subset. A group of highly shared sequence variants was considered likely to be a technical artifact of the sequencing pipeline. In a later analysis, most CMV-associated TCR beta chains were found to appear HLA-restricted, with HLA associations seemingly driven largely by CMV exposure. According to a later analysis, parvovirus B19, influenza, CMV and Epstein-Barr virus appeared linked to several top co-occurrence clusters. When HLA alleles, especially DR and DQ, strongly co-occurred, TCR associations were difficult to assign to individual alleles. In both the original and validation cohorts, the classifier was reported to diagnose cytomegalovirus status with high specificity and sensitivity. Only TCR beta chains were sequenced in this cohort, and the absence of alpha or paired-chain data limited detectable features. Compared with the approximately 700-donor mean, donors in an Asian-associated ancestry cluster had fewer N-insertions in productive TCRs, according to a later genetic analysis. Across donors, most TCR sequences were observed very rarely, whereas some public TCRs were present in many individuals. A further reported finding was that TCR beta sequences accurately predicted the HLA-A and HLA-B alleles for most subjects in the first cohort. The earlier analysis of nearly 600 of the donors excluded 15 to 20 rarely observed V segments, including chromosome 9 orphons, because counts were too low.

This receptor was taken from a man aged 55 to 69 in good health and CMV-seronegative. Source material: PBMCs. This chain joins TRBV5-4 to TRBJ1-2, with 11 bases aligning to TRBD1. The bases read TGTGCCAGCAGCACGGACAGGGGGCAAAACTATGGCTACACCTTC. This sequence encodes CASSTDRGQNYGYTF.